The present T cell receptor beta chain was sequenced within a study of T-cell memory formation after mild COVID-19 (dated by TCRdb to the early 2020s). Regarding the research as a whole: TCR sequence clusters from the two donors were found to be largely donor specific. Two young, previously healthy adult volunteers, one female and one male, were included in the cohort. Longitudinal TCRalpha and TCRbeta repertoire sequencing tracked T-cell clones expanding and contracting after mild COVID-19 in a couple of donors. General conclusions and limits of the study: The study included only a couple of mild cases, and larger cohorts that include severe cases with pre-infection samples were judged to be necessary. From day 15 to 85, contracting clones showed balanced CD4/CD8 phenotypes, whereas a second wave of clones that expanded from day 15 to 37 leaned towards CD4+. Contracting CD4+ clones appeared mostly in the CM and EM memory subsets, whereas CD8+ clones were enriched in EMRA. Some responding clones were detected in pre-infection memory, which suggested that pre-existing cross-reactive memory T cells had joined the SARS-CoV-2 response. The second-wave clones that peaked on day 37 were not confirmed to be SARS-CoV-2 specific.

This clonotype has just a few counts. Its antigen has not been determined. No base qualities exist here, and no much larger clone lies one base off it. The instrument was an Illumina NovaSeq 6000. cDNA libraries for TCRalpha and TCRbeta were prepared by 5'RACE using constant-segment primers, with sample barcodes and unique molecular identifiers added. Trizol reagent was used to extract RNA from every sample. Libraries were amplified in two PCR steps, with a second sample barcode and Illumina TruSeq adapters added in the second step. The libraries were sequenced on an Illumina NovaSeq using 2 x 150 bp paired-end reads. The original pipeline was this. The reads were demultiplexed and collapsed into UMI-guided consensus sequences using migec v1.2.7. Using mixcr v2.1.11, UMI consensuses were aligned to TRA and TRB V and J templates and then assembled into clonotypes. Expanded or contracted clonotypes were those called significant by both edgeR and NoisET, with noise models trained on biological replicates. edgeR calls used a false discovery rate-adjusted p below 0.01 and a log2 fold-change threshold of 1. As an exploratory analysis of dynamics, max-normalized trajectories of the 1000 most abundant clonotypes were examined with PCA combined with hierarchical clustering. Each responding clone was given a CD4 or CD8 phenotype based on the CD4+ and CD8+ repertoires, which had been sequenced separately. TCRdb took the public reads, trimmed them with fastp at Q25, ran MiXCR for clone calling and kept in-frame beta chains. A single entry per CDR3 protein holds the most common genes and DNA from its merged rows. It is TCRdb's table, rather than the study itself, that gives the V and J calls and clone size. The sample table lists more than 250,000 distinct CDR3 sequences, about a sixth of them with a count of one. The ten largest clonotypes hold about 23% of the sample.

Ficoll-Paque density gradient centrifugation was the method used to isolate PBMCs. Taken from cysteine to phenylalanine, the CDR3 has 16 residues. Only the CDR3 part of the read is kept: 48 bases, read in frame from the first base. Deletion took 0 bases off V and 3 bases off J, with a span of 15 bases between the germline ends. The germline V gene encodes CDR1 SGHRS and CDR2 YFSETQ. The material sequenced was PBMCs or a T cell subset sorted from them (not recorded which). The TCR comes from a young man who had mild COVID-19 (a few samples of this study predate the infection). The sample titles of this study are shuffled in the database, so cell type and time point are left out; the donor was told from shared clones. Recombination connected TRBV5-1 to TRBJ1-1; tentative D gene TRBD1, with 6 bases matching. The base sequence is TGCGCCAGCAGCTTGGGGACCAAGGGGGGATACACTGAAGCTTTCTTT. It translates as CASSLGTKGGYTEAFF. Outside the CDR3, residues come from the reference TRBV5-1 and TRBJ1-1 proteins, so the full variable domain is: KAGVTQTPRYLIKTRGQQVTLSCSPISGHRSVSWYQQTPGQGLQFLFEYFSETQRNKGNFPGRFSGRQFSNSRSEMNVSTLELGDSALYLCASSLGTKGGYTEAFFGQGTRLTVV.